Each of the 20 T cell receptor beta chains below was sequenced from the same sample in a study of T cells in localized non-small cell lung cancer. Sequenced by immunoSEQ multiplex PCR; TCRdb stores in-frame clones only, minus some. This table holds about 59,000 clones, 80% to 90% found once. The sample consisted of peripheral blood, taken before any cancer treatment. These receptors were taken from a man between 35 and 75 years old with stage I squamous cell lung carcinoma.

The rearrangement joins TRBV28 to TRBJ2-1, with D perhaps matching TRBD2 (5 bases). V lost 7 bases and J 4 bases, leaving 17 bases between the germline ends. This CDR3 is built from 15 residues. Germline values: CDR1 MDHEN, CDR2 SYDVKM. Here the CDR3 reads CASTHSLEGYNEQFF. The CDR3 DNA is TGTGCCAGCACTCACTCACTAGAAGGGTACAATGAGCAGTTCTTC.

This clone was seen only a few times. The genes are TRBV27 and TRBJ2-1; D unresolved. Germline V CDR1 and CDR2: MNHEY, SMNVEV (reference sequence). V gave up 8 bases and J gave up 2 bases, with 16 bases separating them. The CDR3 extends over 15 amino acids. The CDR3, as DNA: TGTGCCAGCGGAATAGGGTTAGGCGCCTACAATGAGCAGTTCTTC. It translates to CASGIGLGAYNEQFF.

The V and J genes are TRBV7-9 and TRBJ1-4; 10 positions agree with TRBD1. This CDR3 comprises 14 residues. The germline V gene encodes CDR1 SEHNR and CDR2 FQNEAQ (reference sequence). J was trimmed by 5 bases and V by 5 bases; bases with no gene match: 2. The DNA for the CDR3 is TGTGCCAGCAGCCCGGACAGGGGGAATGAAAAACTGTTTTTT. Its translation is CASSPDRGNEKLFF.

V gene TRBV10-3 combines with J gene TRBJ2-7; 9 nucleotides match TRBD2. This CDR3 comprises 12 residues. The J segment lost 9 bases and the V segment lost 7 bases, leaving 7 bases of the junction unmatched. From germline, CDR1 is ENHRY and CDR2 SYGVKD. This CDR3 reads CAIKRGAGSQYF. CDR3 DNA sequence: TGTGCCATCAAGCGGGGGGCGGGGTCGCAGTACTTC.

The chain uses TRBV19 and TRBJ2-3; D is undetermined. The germline V gene has CDR1 LNHDA and CDR2 SQIVND (reference sequence). V gave up 6 bases and J gave up 4 bases, with 20 bases separating them. The CDR3 has 16 residues. The CDR3 DNA reads as TGTGCCAGTAGCTACACAGTGGCTCTTAGGTCAGATACGCAGTATTTT. Amino acid sequence: CASSYTVALRSDTQYF.

V usage is TRBV19 and J usage is TRBJ1-4; D call uncertain. The CDR3 runs to 16 residues. Germline V gene sequence: CDR1 LNHDA, CDR2 SQIVND (reference sequence). V was clipped by 6 bases and J by 3 bases, with 17 bases between them. The CDR3 DNA reads as TGTGCCAGTAGCCCATCAGGTGCGGCAGCTAATGAAAAACTGTTTTTT. Translating gives CASSPSGAAANEKLFF.

CDR3 nucleotide sequence: TGTGCCAGTAGTACCTCGACGGTGGGAGGTACCTACAATGAGCAGTTCTTC. Translating gives CASSTSTVGGTYNEQFF. The V call is TRBV19, the J call TRBJ2-1; D perhaps matches TRBD2 (6 bases). Trimming removed 4 bases from V and 2 bases from J, with 18 bases in between. In germline, CDR1 is LNHDA, CDR2 SQIVND (reference sequence). The CDR3 sequence is 17 residues long.

The V gene is TRBV7-2, the J gene TRBJ2-1, with D unresolved. This CDR3 contains 10 residues. The germline CDR1 and CDR2 sequences are SGHTA and FQGNSA. V was pared by 3 bases and J by 9 bases, with 3 bases between. The CDR3 DNA follows: TGTGCCAGCAGCTTTAGTGAGCAGTTCTTC. Translated: CASSFSEQFF.

The gene calls are TRBV9 and TRBJ1-5; 8 bases line up with TRBD1. Looked up from germline, CDR1 is SGDLS and CDR2 is YYNGEE. V lost 3 bases, J lost 3 bases, and 8 bases stayed unmatched. The CDR3 contains 16 residues. The CDR3 spells CASSEGQAENNQPQHF. CDR3 in DNA: TGTGCCAGCAGCGAGGGACAGGCGGAAAACAATCAGCCCCAGCATTTT.

This chain links TRBV20-1 with TRBJ1-2; D is undetermined. This CDR3 is 10 amino acids long. CDR1 is DFQATT, CDR2 SNEGSKA, per germline (reference sequence). The germline V and J ends were trimmed by 4 bases and 13 bases, with 13 bases remaining between them. The CDR3 nucleotides are TGCAGTGCTATGTCGGGCGAGAGCACCTTC. It yields the protein CSAMSGESTF.

The sample holds one count of this clone. The chain recombines TRBV18 with TRBJ2-3; 12 bases agree with TRBD1. The CDR3 loop spans 15 amino acids. The germline CDR1 and CDR2 sequences are KGHSH and LQKENI. The V segment lost 2 bases and the J segment 4 bases; nucleotides outside the gene matches: 1. CDR3 sequence reads: CASSPGTGGPDTQYF. The CDR3 DNA reads as TGTGCCAGCTCACCAGGGACAGGGGGCCCAGATACGCAGTATTTT.

The J gene is TRBJ1-1, the V gene TRBV6-6; D remains ambiguous. This CDR3 contains 13 residues. The germline V gene encodes CDR1 MNHNY and CDR2 SVGAGI (reference sequence). Trimming left V 9 bases short and J 1 base short, with 12 bases between. The CDR3 here is CASQRSANTEAFF. The CDR3 bases are TGTGCCAGTCAGCGTTCAGCGAACACTGAAGCTTTCTTT.

The CDR3 loop reads CAISRTSGKYNEQFF. The CDR3 DNA follows: TGTGCCATCAGTAGGACTAGCGGGAAATACAATGAGCAGTTCTTC. The rearrangement links TRBV10-3 to TRBJ2-1, with 12 bases identical to TRBD2. CDR1 and CDR2 (germline): ENHRY, SYGVKD. This CDR3 has 15 residues. The V gene end was trimmed by 5 bases and the J gene end by 4 bases; junction bases not matched to a gene: 3.

The rearrangement uses TRBV6-1 and TRBJ2-7, with D unclear. V lost 2 bases to trimming and J lost 7 bases, with 15 bases between them. The V gene's germline CDR1 is MNHNS and CDR2 SASEGT. The length of the CDR3 is 14 residues. CDR3 sequence (DNA): TGTGCCAGCAGTGAATCTTGGACGAGGAGAGAGCAGTACTTC. Residues: CASSESWTRREQYF.

The J gene is TRBJ2-5, the V gene TRBV27, with 7 bases aligning to TRBD1. The CDR3 length is 13 residues. CDR1 MNHEY and CDR2 SMNVEV come from the germline V gene (reference sequence). The J segment lost 4 bases and the V segment lost 6 bases, leaving 5 bases of the junction unmatched. The CDR3 region has the DNA TGTGCCAGCAGCCTCCCAGGGGGAGAGACCCAGTACTTC. This codes for CASSLPGGETQYF.

The V call is TRBV7-8, the J call TRBJ2-2; TRBD1 matches at 9 bases. Germline CDR1 reads SGHVS; CDR2 reads FQNEAQ. The trim removed 5 bases at V and 7 bases at J, leaving 11 bases unmatched. This CDR3 region has 16 residues. The CDR3: CASSIRAGQGSGELFF. As DNA, the CDR3 is TGTGCCAGCAGCATTAGGGCCGGACAGGGGAGCGGGGAGCTGTTTTTT.

The chain uses TRBV19 and TRBJ2-5; no clear D. With 0 bases removed from V and 3 bases from J, the gap between germline ends came to 14 bases. This CDR3 is 16 amino acids long. Per the germline V gene, CDR1 is LNHDA and CDR2 is SQIVND (reference sequence). CDR3 in DNA: TGTGCCAGTAGTATAGAAGCTCAAGGACCGGAAGAGACCCAGTACTTC. This sequence encodes CASSIEAQGPEETQYF. The variable domain in full, completed from reference TRBV19 and TRBJ2-5, reads DGGITQSPKYLFRKEGQNVTLSCEQNLNHDAMYWYRQDPGQGLRLIYYSQIVNDFQKGDIAEGYSVSREKKESFPLTVTSAQKNPTAFYLCASSIEAQGPEETQYFGPGTRLLVL.

The chain couples TRBV5-1 to TRBJ2-1, with 9 bases that match TRBD2. The CDR3 length is 15 residues. Germline V gives CDR1 SGHRS, CDR2 YFSETQ. Germline trimming cut 0 bases from V and 9 bases from J; bases unmatched to any gene: 7. The CDR3 coding sequence is TGCGCCAGCAGCTTGGTTCCTAGCGGGACCGGTGAGCAGTTCTTC. It encodes CASSLVPSGTGEQFF.

This clone was observed a single time. This chain uses TRBV4-3 with TRBJ1-5; D not resolved. V lost 0 bases to trimming and J lost 5 bases, with 8 bases between them. The CDR3 length is 14 residues. Per the germline V gene, CDR1 is LGHNA and CDR2 is YSLEER. The CDR3 sequence is CASSQDVRDQPQHF. The CDR3 DNA reads as TGCGCCAGCAGCCAAGATGTCAGAGATCAGCCCCAGCATTTT.

The chain combines TRBV7-9 with TRBJ2-6, with D tentatively TRBD2 (5 bases). There are 17 residues in the CDR3. The germline V gene encodes CDR1 SEHNR and CDR2 FQNEAQ (reference sequence). Trimming took 5 bases from V and 0 from J, leaving 14 bases between them. CDR3 residues: CASSPQEVGSGANVLTF. Written as DNA, the CDR3 is TGTGCCAGCAGCCCTCAGGAGGTGGGCTCTGGGGCCAACGTCCTGACTTTC. The full variable domain, its missing parts supplied by reference TRBV7-9 and TRBJ2-6, is DTGVSQNPRHKITKRGQNVTFRCDPISEHNRLYWYRQTLGQGPEFLTYFQNEAQLEKSRLLSDRFSAERPKGSFSTLEIQRTEQGDSAMYLCASSPQEVGSGANVLTFGAGSRLTVL.